What follows are 17 T cell receptor beta chains derived from one specimen sequenced in a study. MiXCR was run by TCRdb on the RT-PCR reads, yielding one entry per CDR3 protein. Among more than 600,000 distinct CDR3 sequences listed, around 14% were seen once. The sequenced sample consisted of memory CD4+ T cells from blood. These receptors were obtained from a female donor in good health, serving as a healthy control.

This clonotype showed up just a few times. This chain's CDR3 is CATSTSMAGANVLTF. In DNA, the CDR3 is TGTGCCACCAGCACCTCTATGGCTGGGGCCAACGTCCTGACTTTC. V gene TRBV15 combines with J gene TRBJ2-6; D not certain. The V and J ends lost 4 bases and 2 bases respectively, with 9 bases between them. This CDR3 spans 15 amino acids. CDR1 is LNHNV, CDR2 YYDKDF, per germline (reference sequence).

The chain joins TRBV7-3 to TRBJ2-1; 7 bases are shared with TRBD2. J was trimmed by 4 bases and V by 2 bases; bases with no gene match: 5. This CDR3 comprises 15 residues. Germline CDR1 is SGHTA and CDR2 is FQGTGA. The CDR3, as DNA: TGTGCCAGCAGCTTAGTTACTAGCGCTTACAATGAGCAGTTCTTC. It encodes CASSLVTSAYNEQFF.

This clonotype was seen repeatedly, ten times or more. The CDR3 DNA is TGCAGCGTTGTAGGGTTGGACGATCAAGAGACCCAGTACTTC. This codes for CSVVGLDDQETQYF. This chain links TRBV29-1 with TRBJ2-5, with D uncertain. Germline loops: CDR1 SQVTM, CDR2 ANQGSEA. This CDR3 has 14 amino acids. The V and J ends lost 4 bases and 2 bases respectively, with 14 bases between them.

This clonotype came up many times. The chain combines TRBV4-1 with TRBJ1-1; 7 nucleotides agree with TRBD1. Germline CDR1 MGHRA, CDR2 YSYEKL. The CDR3 loop spans 16 amino acids. Trimming at V came to 4 bases and at J to 4 bases, leaving 12 bases not matched to a gene. CDR3 bases: TGCGCCAGCAGCCGCGAACCTCTACCAGGGGGCACTGAAGCTTTCTTT. Amino acids: CASSREPLPGGTEAFF.

This clonotype has just a few counts. The chain combines TRBV3-1 with TRBJ2-1, with a tentative D call TRBD1 (5 bases). The CDR3 is 12 amino acids. CDR1 and CDR2 from the germline V gene are LGHDT and YNNKEL (reference sequence). V lost 2 bases, J lost 8 bases, and 7 bases lay in between. CDR3 protein: CASSQRGYEQFF. The CDR3 coding sequence is TGTGCCAGCAGCCAAAGGGGTTATGAGCAGTTCTTC.

This clonotype was picked up a small number of times. The genes are TRBV20-1 and TRBJ2-3; 12 bases are shared with TRBD2. V was pared by 0 bases and J by 7 bases, with 14 bases of the junction left unmatched. Germline loops: CDR1 DFQATT, CDR2 SNEGSKA (reference sequence). The CDR3 is made up of 18 amino acids. The CDR3 nucleotides read TGCAGTGCTAGAGATCCCGGTAACGGACTAGCGGGAACTAATACGCAGTATTTT. Translation gives CSARDPGNGLAGTNTQYF.

This chain connects TRBV20-1 to TRBJ2-3, with 14 bases aligning to TRBD2. The trim removed 0 bases at V and 4 bases at J, leaving 6 bases unmatched. The CDR3 consists of 17 residues. Germline loops: CDR1 DFQATT, CDR2 SNEGSKA (reference sequence). CDR3 bases: TGCAGTGCTAGAGATATCGTGACTAGCGGGGGGGCAGATACGCAGTATTTT. Amino acids: CSARDIVTSGGADTQYF.

This clonotype was counted between two and nine times. This sequence joins TRBV24-1 and TRBJ1-5; D call uncertain. Germline V gene data show CDR1 as KGHDR and CDR2 as SFDVKD. This CDR3 is built from 15 residues. V gave up 2 bases and J gave up 4 bases, with 11 bases separating them. The CDR3 region is CATSDSHAGNQPQHF. The CDR3, as DNA: TGTGCCACCAGTGATTCCCATGCGGGGAATCAGCCCCAGCATTTT.

This chain connects TRBV6-1 to TRBJ2-7; 7 nucleotides agree with TRBD2. The germline V gene encodes CDR1 MNHNS and CDR2 SASEGT. The length of the CDR3 is 15 residues. V shed 5 bases and J 1 base; nucleotides not matched to a gene: 8. CDR3 nucleotide sequence: TGTGCCAGCAGTCGGGAGGCTATTACGTCCTACGAGCAGTACTTC. Translation gives CASSREAITSYEQYF.

This clonotype has a handful of counts. The rearrangement uses TRBV20-1 and TRBJ1-2, with 7 bases aligning to TRBD1. V lost 6 bases and J lost 7; bases outside the gene matches: 14. The CDR3 length is 14 residues. Germline CDR1 and CDR2: DFQATT and SNEGSKA (reference sequence). The CDR3 coding sequence is TGCAGTGCCCCCAGTTGGCGGAGGGGGCTTGGCTACACCTTC. As protein: CSAPSWRRGLGYTF.

The rearrangement links TRBV7-8 to TRBJ1-5, with D perhaps TRBD1 (5 bases). This CDR3 is 15 amino acids long. Germline values: CDR1 SGHVS, CDR2 FQNEAQ. V was cut by 5 bases and J by 3 bases, with 14 bases left in between. CDR3 nucleotides: TGTGCCAGCAGCCCCATGGGCAGGGACAATCAGCCCCAGCATTTT. Residues: CASSPMGRDNQPQHF.

The chain links TRBV7-2 to TRBJ1-2; TRBD1 matches 9 bases. The CDR3 is made up of 13 amino acids. Germline CDR1 is SGHTA and CDR2 is FQGNSA. The V gene end was trimmed by 5 bases and the J gene end by 10 bases; junction bases not matched to a gene: 8. CDR3 loop: CASSPGQGMTYTF. DNA for the CDR3: TGTGCCAGCAGCCCTGGACAGGGGATGACCTACACCTTC.

This clonotype has only a few counts. The rearrangement links TRBV11-2 to TRBJ1-1; maybe TRBD1 (5 bases). Trimming stripped 8 bases from V and 0 bases from J, with 10 bases between. Germline V gene lookup returns CDR1 SGHAT and CDR2 FQNNGV. The CDR3 totals 13 residues. DNA for the CDR3: TGTGCCAGCGGAGGGACGGTGAACACTGAAGCTTTCTTT. It yields the protein CASGGTVNTEAFF.

This clonotype was seen ten or more times. The rearrangement joins TRBV28 to TRBJ1-5; 8 bases match TRBD1. The CDR3 has 16 amino acids. After removal of 5 bases from V and 4 bases from J, the junction contained 10 bases not matched to a gene. Looked up from germline, CDR1 is MDHEN and CDR2 is SYDVKM. CDR3: CASSHTGTGYNQPQHF. In nucleotides, the CDR3 is TGTGCCAGCAGTCACACCGGGACAGGCTATAATCAGCCCCAGCATTTT.

V usage is TRBV20-1 and J usage is TRBJ2-5, with unresolved D. Trimming shortened V by 6 bases and J by 0 bases, and 14 bases separated the two germline ends. Looked up from germline, CDR1 is DFQATT and CDR2 is SNEGSKA (reference sequence). The CDR3 sequence is 14 residues long. The CDR3 loop reads CSAAYPDYQETQYF. The CDR3 region has the DNA TGCAGTGCGGCCTACCCAGACTACCAAGAGACCCAGTACTTC.

The chain recombines TRBV5-1 with TRBJ2-1; D unclear. Trimming shortened V by 2 bases and J by 7 bases, and 10 bases separated the two germline ends. The CDR3 runs to 13 residues. Germline V gene lookup returns CDR1 SGHRS and CDR2 YFSETQ. The CDR3 loop is CASSLPPLNEQFF. CDR3 DNA sequence: TGCGCCAGCAGCTTACCCCCTCTAAATGAGCAGTTCTTC.

This clonotype has just a few counts. Written as DNA, the CDR3 is TGTGCCAGCAACCCACCCGGGATAAACACTGAAGCTTTCTTT. Amino acids: CASNPPGINTEAFF. The V call is TRBV6-5, the J call TRBJ1-1, with unresolved D. The CDR3 contains 14 residues. Trimming cost V 7 bases and J 2 bases, with 14 bases left between them. Per germline, CDR1 MNHEY and CDR2 SVGAGI.